This is a list of T cell receptor beta chains from one sample in a study of graft-versus-host responses after intestinal transplantation. Their specific antigens are unknown. The table came from immunoSEQ multiplex PCR; TCRdb's copy has only in-frame clones and leaves some out. This repertoire shows about 120,000 clones, about nine tenths found once; its top ten account for roughly 0.2%. The sequences come from unstimulated CD4+ T cells sorted from spleen or lymph node cells, collected before intestinal transplant. The receptor set was obtained from a human donor who received an intestinal transplant. Each CDR3 is given with its conserved first and last residue. The D gene is left open where the match is weak. Only part of the rows carry a size: once, few, many, or a class if the clone is expanded.

clone_size j_call v_call d_call cdr3_aa cdr3_nt
. TRBJ1-2 TRBV7-2 TRBD1 CASRMSDRGRKSTF TGTGCCAGCAGGATGTCGGACAGGGGAAGGAAGAGCACCTTC
. TRBJ2-1 TRBV15 . CATSRDQRNEQFF TGTGCCACCAGCAGAGATCAGAGGAATGAGCAGTTCTTC
. TRBJ2-3 TRBV18 . CASSPPLSGWDTQYF TGTGCCAGCTCACCACCGTTGTCGGGTTGGGATACGCAGTATTTT
. TRBJ1-2 TRBV11-2 TRBD1 CASSRRQGMTNYGYTF TGTGCCAGCAGCCGCCGACAGGGAATGACTAACTATGGCTACACCTTC
. TRBJ2-1 TRBV30 . CAWNRRTPNSYNEQFF TGTGCCTGGAACCGAAGGACACCAAACTCCTACAATGAGCAGTTCTTC
. TRBJ1-1 TRBV11-2 . CASSLGQVTEAFF TGTGCCAGCAGCTTAGGCCAGGTCACTGAAGCTTTCTTT
. TRBJ2-7 TRBV6-5 . CASSYSLAGTSYEQYF TGTGCCAGCAGTTACTCGTTGGCGGGAACCTCCTACGAGCAGTACTTC
. TRBJ2-1 TRBV5-4 TRBD2 CASSLPSGSTYNEQFF TGTGCCAGCAGCTTACCCAGCGGGAGTACCTACAATGAGCAGTTCTTC
. TRBJ2-3 TRBV4-2 TRBD1 CASSQATGQADTQYF TGTGCCAGCAGCCAAGCTACGGGACAGGCAGATACGCAGTATTTT
. TRBJ2-1 TRBV28 . CASSFRGGGTHEQFF TGTGCCAGCAGTTTTCGGGGAGGGGGGACACATGAGCAGTTCTTC
. TRBJ2-2 TRBV27 TRBD1 CASSLRQGDTGELFF TGTGCCAGCAGTCTTCGACAGGGGGACACCGGGGAGCTGTTTTTT
. TRBJ2-1 TRBV21-1 . CASIPPGGVPNNEQFF TGTGCCAGCATTCCCCCCGGGGGGGTACCCAACAATGAGCAGTTCTTC
. TRBJ1-1 TRBV28 TRBD1 CASSYRQGLNTEAFF TGTGCCAGCAGTTACCGACAGGGGCTTAACACTGAAGCTTTCTTT
. TRBJ1-4 TRBV5-1 TRBD1 CASSITGGATNEKLFF TGCGCCAGCAGCATTACAGGGGGTGCAACTAATGAAAAACTGTTTTTT
. TRBJ1-2 TRBV29-1 TRBD1 CSVETGAGGYTF TGCAGCGTTGAGACAGGGGCGGGTGGCTACACCTTC
. TRBJ2-7 TRBV19 TRBD1 CASSSQGYEQYF TGTGCCAGTAGTTCACAGGGGTACGAGCAGTACTTC
once TRBJ1-2 TRBV9 TRBD1 CASSGPTGIYGYTF TGTGCCAGCAGCGGCCCGACAGGGATCTATGGCTACACCTTC
. TRBJ1-2 TRBV30 . CAWSSNYGYTF TGTGCCTGGTCTTCCAACTATGGCTACACCTTC
. TRBJ2-7 TRBV2 TRBD2 CASGTSAIAIYEQYF TGTGCCAGCGGGACTAGCGCCATCGCAATCTACGAGCAGTACTTC
. TRBJ2-1 TRBV6-5 . CASSYSRRNEAEQFF TGTGCCAGCAGTTACTCTCGGAGAAATGAGGCTGAGCAGTTCTTC
few TRBJ1-2 TRBV6-5 . CASSYRGYGYTF TGTGCCAGCAGTTACAGGGGCTATGGCTACACCTTC
. TRBJ1-2 TRBV15 . CATSTMNLENGYTF TGTGCCACCAGCACCATGAACTTGGAGAATGGCTACACCTTC
. TRBJ2-3 TRBV7-2 . CASSLWAGITDTQYF TGTGCCAGCAGCTTATGGGCGGGAATCACAGATACGCAGTATTTT
. TRBJ1-2 TRBV28 . CASSGTIRGHGYTF TGTGCCAGCAGTGGGACTATCCGGGGCCATGGCTACACCTTC
few TRBJ1-1 TRBV9 TRBD1 CASSPRKGGQAEAFF TGTGCCAGCAGCCCAAGGAAGGGGGGACAGGCTGAAGCTTTCTTT
. TRBJ1-1 TRBV7-2 TRBD1 CASSFNRGTEAFF TGTGCCAGCAGCTTTAACAGGGGCACTGAAGCTTTCTTT
. TRBJ1-3 TRBV28 TRBD1 CASSSQGAWGNTIYF TGTGCCAGCAGTTCGCAGGGGGCGTGGGGAAACACCATATATTTT
. TRBJ1-1 TRBV11-2 . CASSLEGRTEAFF TGTGCCAGCAGCTTAGAGGGGCGGACTGAAGCTTTCTTT
. TRBJ1-1 TRBV7-9 . CASSLTGNTEAFF TGTGCCAGCAGCTTGACAGGGAACACTGAAGCTTTCTTT
. TRBJ2-5 TRBV9 TRBD1 CASSVDKDRASRETQYF TGTGCCAGCAGCGTAGATAAGGACAGGGCTAGCCGAGAGACCCAGTACTTC
. TRBJ1-2 TRBV12-5 TRBD1 CASGLMAGQINYGYTF TGTGCTAGTGGTTTGATGGCGGGACAGATTAACTATGGCTACACCTTC
. TRBJ1-2 TRBV29-1 . CSVGEWGSVNNGYTF TGCAGCGTTGGAGAATGGGGCAGCGTTAATAATGGCTACACCTTC
. TRBJ1-2 TRBV30 TRBD1 CALQSKPGQGFAGYTF TGTGCCTTACAATCAAAGCCGGGACAGGGGTTCGCTGGCTACACCTTC
. TRBJ2-7 TRBV27 TRBD2 CASSSAGTRTYEQYF TGTGCCAGCAGTTCCGCCGGGACTAGAACCTACGAGCAGTACTTC
. TRBJ2-7 TRBV6-5 . CASSYSKGLSYEQYF TGTGCCAGCAGTTACTCGAAGGGACTGAGCTACGAGCAGTACTTC
. TRBJ1-4 TRBV2 TRBD1 CASSQTGVATNEKLFF TGTGCCAGCAGTCAAACAGGGGTGGCAACTAATGAAAAACTGTTTTTT
. TRBJ2-1 TRBV10-1 TRBD2 CASSGRLAAPYNEQFF TGCGCCAGCAGTGGCAGACTAGCGGCCCCCTACAATGAGCAGTTCTTC